A selection of T cell receptor beta chains follows, all from one sample in a study of blood T cell repertoires in COVID-19. Using immunoSEQ multiplex PCR, the repertoire was profiled, and TCRdb retains in-frame clones only, with some absent. The table shows around 100,000 clones, with about 90% occurring only once. The sample comprised peripheral blood. Every receptor here comes from a human donor with active COVID-19. The donor label of this sample is uncertain. Both conserved end residues are part of each CDR3. The D gene is left open where the match is weak. Clone size appears in some rows only: once, few, many, or a class for an expanded clone.

D gene: TRBD1; J gene: TRBJ1-1; clone size: .; V gene: TRBV18; CDR3 DNA: TGTGCCAGCTCATCGGGGACAGGGGAAGCTTTCTTT; CDR3 protein: CASSSGTGEAFF
D gene: TRBD1; J gene: TRBJ2-7; clone size: .; V gene: TRBV11-2; CDR3 DNA: TGTGCCAGCAGCTTATCCTTTGGACAGGGGAGGGACGAGCAGTACTTC; CDR3 protein: CASSLSFGQGRDEQYF
D gene: TRBD1; J gene: TRBJ2-4; clone size: .; V gene: TRBV28; CDR3 DNA: TGTGCCAGCAGTTTAGACAGGGGGACCGCCAAAAACATTCAGTACTTC; CDR3 protein: CASSLDRGTAKNIQYF
D gene: TRBD2; J gene: TRBJ2-7; clone size: once; V gene: TRBV2; CDR3 DNA: TGTGCCAGCAGTGAAAGGGCTAGCGGGGTCCACGAGCAGTACTTC; CDR3 protein: CASSERASGVHEQYF
D gene: TRBD1; J gene: TRBJ1-2; clone size: .; V gene: TRBV11-2; CDR3 DNA: TGTGCCAGCAGCTTAGAGGGGACAGGAGTCTATGGCTACACCTTC; CDR3 protein: CASSLEGTGVYGYTF
D gene: .; J gene: TRBJ2-5; clone size: .; V gene: TRBV9; CDR3 DNA: TGTGCCAGCAGCGTAGGTACTAGGGCGGGGTCTCAAGAGACCCAGTACTTC; CDR3 protein: CASSVGTRAGSQETQYF
D gene: TRBD2; J gene: TRBJ2-7; clone size: .; V gene: TRBV20-1; CDR3 DNA: TGCAGTGCTAGTGTACTAGCGGGGTCCTACGAGCAGTACTTC; CDR3 protein: CSASVLAGSYEQYF
D gene: .; J gene: TRBJ1-1; clone size: .; V gene: TRBV2; CDR3 DNA: TGTGCCAGCAGCGTTGACAGCCCAGAAGCTTTCTTT; CDR3 protein: CASSVDSPEAFF
D gene: TRBD1; J gene: TRBJ1-2; clone size: .; V gene: TRBV15; CDR3 DNA: TGTGCCACCAGCAGAGATCTTGGACAGGGAAATGGCTACACCTTC; CDR3 protein: CATSRDLGQGNGYTF
D gene: TRBD1; J gene: TRBJ2-2; clone size: .; V gene: TRBV5-1; CDR3 DNA: TGCGCCAGCAGCTTGGGGGACAGGGGCGACACCGGGGAGCTGTTTTTT; CDR3 protein: CASSLGDRGDTGELFF
D gene: .; J gene: TRBJ1-1; clone size: .; V gene: TRBV5-1; CDR3 DNA: TGCGCCAGCAGGGTAGATTTAACTGAAGCTTTCTTT; CDR3 protein: CASRVDLTEAFF
D gene: .; J gene: TRBJ1-2; clone size: .; V gene: TRBV13; CDR3 DNA: TGTGCCAGCAGCTTATGGGCAGGTCGGGGCTACACCTTC; CDR3 protein: CASSLWAGRGYTF
D gene: .; J gene: TRBJ2-7; clone size: .; V gene: TRBV19; CDR3 DNA: TGTGCCAGTGGGCCGACTACCTACGAGCAGTACTTC; CDR3 protein: CASGPTTYEQYF
D gene: .; J gene: TRBJ2-7; clone size: .; V gene: TRBV24-1; CDR3 DNA: TGTGCCACCAGTGATTTGAAGGACGGGGGGCGGTACGAGCAGTACTTC; CDR3 protein: CATSDLKDGGRYEQYF
D gene: .; J gene: TRBJ2-7; clone size: .; V gene: TRBV6-2/TRBV6-3; CDR3 DNA: TGTGCCAGCAGTGCCAACCCTACACTACCCTACGAGCAGTACTTC; CDR3 protein: CASSANPTLPYEQYF
D gene: TRBD1; J gene: TRBJ1-1; clone size: .; V gene: TRBV19; CDR3 DNA: TGTGCCAGTAGTGCGGACAGGGCTCCTGAAGCTTTCTTT; CDR3 protein: CASSADRAPEAFF
D gene: .; J gene: TRBJ2-2; clone size: once; V gene: TRBV7-3; CDR3 DNA: TGTGCCAGCAGCTTAGGCACCTTCAACACCGGGGAGCTGTTTTTT; CDR3 protein: CASSLGTFNTGELFF
D gene: .; J gene: TRBJ2-1; clone size: .; V gene: TRBV21-1; CDR3 DNA: TGTGCCAGCAGCGCGGCTAAGACAGGTCTCTACAATGAGCAGTTCTTC; CDR3 protein: CASSAAKTGLYNEQFF
D gene: .; J gene: TRBJ1-2; clone size: .; V gene: TRBV24-1; CDR3 DNA: TGTGCCACCAGTGATTACTCTGTCAGAGGGGGCTACACCTTC; CDR3 protein: CATSDYSVRGGYTF
D gene: TRBD1; J gene: TRBJ2-5; clone size: .; V gene: TRBV6-5; CDR3 DNA: TGTGCCAGCAGGACGGACAGGGGGCGCGAGACCCAGTACTTC; CDR3 protein: CASRTDRGRETQYF
D gene: TRBD1; J gene: TRBJ1-4; clone size: once; V gene: TRBV6-5; CDR3 DNA: TGTGCCAGCAACGCGGGACAGGGCACATTTGGACTGTTTTTT; CDR3 protein: CASNAGQGTFGLFF
D gene: TRBD1; J gene: TRBJ2-4; clone size: .; V gene: TRBV5-4; CDR3 DNA: TGTGCCAGCAGCTTGGACAGGGGCTTTGTCATTCAGTACTTC; CDR3 protein: CASSLDRGFVIQYF
D gene: .; J gene: TRBJ2-1; clone size: .; V gene: TRBV5-1; CDR3 DNA: TGCGCCAGCAGCTCCGACAGGAGCTCCTACAATGAGCAGTTCTTC; CDR3 protein: CASSSDRSSYNEQFF
D gene: TRBD1; J gene: TRBJ2-1; clone size: .; V gene: TRBV3-1/TRBV3-2; CDR3 DNA: TGTGCCAGCAGCCAGGGGGACAGCAATGAGCAGTTCTTC; CDR3 protein: CASSQGDSNEQFF
D gene: .; J gene: TRBJ1-1; clone size: .; V gene: TRBV9; CDR3 DNA: TGTGCCAGCAGCGCACCGGGGGGGCTGATGAACACTGAAGCTTTCTTT; CDR3 protein: CASSAPGGLMNTEAFF
D gene: .; J gene: TRBJ2-6; clone size: .; V gene: TRBV27; CDR3 DNA: TGTGCCAGCAGTTTATTTAGACAGGCTCCCTCCTCTGGGGCCAACGTCCTGACTTTC; CDR3 protein: CASSLFRQAPSSGANVLTF
D gene: .; J gene: TRBJ1-1; clone size: .; V gene: TRBV7-3; CDR3 DNA: TGTGCCAGCAGCTTAGGGGGAGGGAACACTGAAGCTTTCTTT; CDR3 protein: CASSLGGGNTEAFF
D gene: TRBD2; J gene: TRBJ2-2; clone size: .; V gene: TRBV7-9; CDR3 DNA: TGTGCCAGCAGCCCCCGACTAGCGGGGGGCCCCGGGGAGCTGTTTTTT; CDR3 protein: CASSPRLAGGPGELFF
D gene: TRBD2; J gene: TRBJ2-1; clone size: .; V gene: TRBV20-1; CDR3 DNA: TGCAGTGCTTCGACTAGCGATCGGCGGTTCTTC; CDR3 protein: CSASTSDRRFF
D gene: .; J gene: TRBJ1-2; clone size: .; V gene: TRBV11-2; CDR3 DNA: TGTGCCAGCAGCTTAGATTCCGCGGCCGTTGTCTATGGCTACACCTTC; CDR3 protein: CASSLDSAAVVYGYTF
D gene: .; J gene: TRBJ1-6; clone size: .; V gene: TRBV10-1; CDR3 DNA: TGCGCCAGCAGTGATAGGAGGTGCCAGAAAGGGAATTCACCCCTCCACTTT; CDR3 protein: CASSDRRCQKGNSPLHF
D gene: TRBD2; J gene: TRBJ2-7; clone size: .; V gene: TRBV6-5; CDR3 DNA: TGTGCCACTCGAAGCGGGGGGGCCCGGTACGAGCAGTACTTC; CDR3 protein: CATRSGGARYEQYF
D gene: TRBD1; J gene: TRBJ1-5; clone size: .; V gene: TRBV27; CDR3 DNA: TGTGCCAGCAGCCAAGGGGGCGGCGGGCCCCAGCATTTT; CDR3 protein: CASSQGGGGPQHF
D gene: .; J gene: TRBJ2-2; clone size: few; V gene: TRBV7-2; CDR3 DNA: TGTGCCAGCAGCTCCGGGACACTGAACACCGGGGAGCTGTTTTTT; CDR3 protein: CASSSGTLNTGELFF
D gene: TRBD1; J gene: TRBJ1-1; clone size: .; V gene: TRBV27; CDR3 DNA: TGTGCCAGCAGTTCCCTACAGGGGCCCATGAACACTGAAGCTTTCTTT; CDR3 protein: CASSSLQGPMNTEAFF
D gene: .; J gene: TRBJ2-7; clone size: .; V gene: TRBV27; CDR3 DNA: TGTGCCAGCAGTTTAGGCGGAACCTACGAGCAGTACTTC; CDR3 protein: CASSLGGTYEQYF
D gene: TRBD2; J gene: TRBJ2-3; clone size: .; V gene: TRBV5-1; CDR3 DNA: TGCGCCAGCAGCCCACCTGCGGGGGACACAGATACGCAGTATTTT; CDR3 protein: CASSPPAGDTDTQYF
D gene: .; J gene: TRBJ1-6; clone size: .; V gene: TRBV2; CDR3 DNA: TGTGCCAGCAGTGGAGTTGAGGGCGCCGGAACCTTTTATAATTCACCCCTCCACTTT; CDR3 protein: CASSGVEGAGTFYNSPLHF
D gene: .; J gene: TRBJ1-3; clone size: once; V gene: TRBV5-1; CDR3 DNA: TGCGCCAGCAGCTTGGAAACAGGTCTGGCAAACACCATATATTTT; CDR3 protein: CASSLETGLANTIYF